The 5 T cell receptor beta chains below come from one sample, sequenced in a study of T cells in localized non-small cell lung cancer. Sequencing used immunoSEQ multiplex PCR; TCRdb keeps in-frame clones, though not all of them. The sample holds under 20,000 clones, around 87% seen once. Specimen: peripheral blood mononuclear cells, collected before any cancer treatment. The receptors derive from a male donor older than 55 with stage II lung adenocarcinoma.

This chain links TRBV19 with TRBJ2-2; D may be TRBD2 (5 bases). V was shortened by 11 bases and J by 4 bases, with 23 bases between the two germline ends. The CDR3 extends over 16 amino acids. Germline assignment: CDR1 LNHDA and CDR2 SQIVND (reference sequence). This CDR3 is CAVGPLEVAGTGELFF. CDR3 bases: TGTGCCGTTGGCCCGCTCGAGGTCGCGGGCACCGGGGAGCTGTTTTTT.

The DNA for the CDR3 is TGCGCCAGCAGCCAAGGCGGGACAGCCCTCTCCTACGAGCAGTACTTC. Translation gives CASSQGGTALSYEQYF. The chain recombines TRBV4-3 with TRBJ2-7; D possibly corresponds to TRBD1 (7 bases). The CDR3 has 16 amino acids. Trimming left V 1 base short and J 0 bases short, with 13 bases between. The V gene's germline CDR1 is LGHNA and CDR2 YSLEER.

This rearrangement joins TRBV9 to TRBJ2-2, with a weak D call TRBD1 (5 bases). Trimming removed 2 bases from V and 5 bases from J, with 10 bases in between. CDR1 is SGDLS, CDR2 YYNGEE, per germline. The length of the CDR3 is 14 residues. CDR3 loop: CASSVSRDTGELFF. In DNA, the CDR3 is TGTGCCAGCAGCGTCTCCAGGGATACCGGGGAGCTGTTTTTT.

Only one count was recorded for this clone. The rearrangement links TRBV14 to TRBJ2-5; D is undetermined. Trimming left V 3 bases short and J 5 bases short, with 4 bases between. Germline V gene data show CDR1 as SGHDN and CDR2 as FVKESK. The CDR3 extends over 11 amino acids. CDR3 residues: CASSQWETQYF. The DNA of the CDR3 is TGTGCCAGCAGCCAGTGGGAGACCCAGTACTTC.

A note on this clone: Germline is not matched at one junction end, which may reflect a read error. The J gene is TRBJ2-5, the V gene TRBV15, with unresolved D. Germline V lookup: CDR1 LNHNV, CDR2 YYDKDF (reference sequence). This CDR3 has 13 residues. The CDR3 nucleotides are TGTGCCACCAGCAGAGATCCCCAAGGGACCCAGTACTTC. It codes for CATSRDPQGTQYF.